This TCR beta chain was sequenced for a study of T cells after yellow fever vaccination. Study-wide results and limits: Abundant clonotypes from the bulk population could have been carried over as contaminants into FACS-sorted repertoires. Some clonotypes were seen in both the CD4 and the CD8 compartments. These made up a small share and likely arose from convergent recombination.

Germline CDR1 LGHNA, CDR2 YSLEER. CDR3 length equals 16 residues. Losses at the gene ends were 3 bases for V and 5 bases for J; bases not matched to a gene: 7. Remarks on this clonotype: What it binds is not known.

Template switching with 5'RACE generated the TCR cDNA and added a universal primer site and UMIs. TCRdb passed the 5' RACE reads through MiXCR, listing each CDR3 protein once. The sample includes about 330,000 distinct CDR3 sequences, around 6.8% of them seen just once. The specimen was PBMCs, collected more than 35 days after the first yellow fever vaccination. The sequence came from a man aged 18 to 35 who received the YFV17D yellow fever vaccine. The genes are TRBV4-3 and TRBJ2-4, with 10 nucleotides matching TRBD2. The chain's CDR3 is CASSQALAGRENIQYF. The CDR3, as DNA: TGCGCCAGCAGCCAGGCACTAGCGGGGCGCGAAAACATTCAGTACTTC.